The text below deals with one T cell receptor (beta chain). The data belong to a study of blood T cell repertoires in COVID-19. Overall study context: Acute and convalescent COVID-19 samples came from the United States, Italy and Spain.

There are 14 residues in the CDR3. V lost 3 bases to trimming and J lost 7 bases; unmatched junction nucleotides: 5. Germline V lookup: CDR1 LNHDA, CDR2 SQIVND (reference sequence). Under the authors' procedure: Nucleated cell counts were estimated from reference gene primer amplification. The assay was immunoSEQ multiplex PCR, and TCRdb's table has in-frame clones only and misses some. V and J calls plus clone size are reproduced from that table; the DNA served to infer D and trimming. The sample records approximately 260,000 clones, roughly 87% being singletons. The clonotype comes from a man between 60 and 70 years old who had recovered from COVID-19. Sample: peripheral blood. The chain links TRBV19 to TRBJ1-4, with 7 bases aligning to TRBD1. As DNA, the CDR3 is TGTGCCAGTAGTATCCGACAGGGAGCTGAAAAACTGTTTTTT. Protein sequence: CASSIRQGAEKLFF.